Shown below are 20 T cell receptor beta chains from a single sample sequenced in a study of control samples from healthy donors and cancer patients. This table comes from immunoSEQ multiplex PCR, and its TCRdb copy is limited to in-frame clones, with some not included. This table holds about 140,000 clones, more than 85% found once. The sample was blood. These TCRs come from a man aged 25 to 40 in good health.

This rearrangement joins TRBV14 to TRBJ2-7, with D perhaps matching TRBD2 (5 bases). The CDR3 runs to 14 residues. V shed 5 bases and J shed 4 bases, with 15 bases lying between them. The V gene's germline CDR1 is SGHDN and CDR2 FVKESK. The CDR3 sequence: CASSKVGVSYEQYF. DNA of the CDR3: TGTGCCAGCAGCAAAGTCGGGGTTTCGTACGAGCAGTACTTC.

The V gene is TRBV15, the J gene TRBJ1-1; D is unclear. CDR1 is LNHNV, CDR2 YYDKDF, per germline (reference sequence). The V end was cut by 1 base, the J end by 6 bases, with 9 bases between. There are 13 residues in the CDR3. The CDR3 sequence: CATSRVRTAEAFF. CDR3 coding DNA: TGTGCCACCAGCAGAGTTAGGACGGCTGAAGCTTTCTTT.

The chain has TRBV27 and TRBJ2-4; D remains unclear. V was pared by 2 bases and J by 8 bases, with 13 bases between. Germline CDR1 reads MNHEY; CDR2 reads SMNVEV (reference sequence). The CDR3 sequence is 14 residues long. This CDR3 is CASSLTPGFDIQYF. The CDR3 DNA follows: TGTGCCAGCAGTTTAACCCCCGGGTTCGACATTCAGTACTTC.

J is TRBJ1-2 and V is TRBV15, with D uncertain. From germline, CDR1 is LNHNV and CDR2 YYDKDF (reference sequence). The CDR3 spans 14 residues. Trimming took 0 bases from V and 4 from J, leaving 9 bases between them. In DNA form, the CDR3 reads TGTGCCACCAGCAGAGAATGGGGTCTCTATGGCTACACCTTC. Translated, it gives CATSREWGLYGYTF.

V gene TRBV19 combines with J gene TRBJ2-1; 7 nucleotides agree with TRBD1. This CDR3 is built from 12 residues. Germline V gene data show CDR1 as LNHDA and CDR2 as SQIVND (reference sequence). The junction had 0 bases not matched to a gene; V was cut back by 4 bases and J by 6 bases. The CDR3 loop is CASSTGGNEQFF. The CDR3 DNA reads TGTGCCAGTAGTACAGGGGGCAATGAGCAGTTCTTC.

The chain combines TRBV6-6 with TRBJ1-3; D is ambiguous. The CDR3 covers 16 residues. Germline V gives CDR1 MNHNY, CDR2 SVGAGI (reference sequence). Trimming pared 0 bases from V and 3 bases from J, leaving 12 bases between. The CDR3 coding sequence is TGTGCCAGCAGTTACTCCATCCAGGACGGTGGAAACACCATATATTTT. Protein product: CASSYSIQDGGNTIYF.

The chain has TRBV9 and TRBJ2-5, with D perhaps being TRBD1 or TRBD2 (5 bases each). Per germline, CDR1 SGDLS and CDR2 YYNGEE. Trimming took 4 bases from V and 4 from J, leaving 17 bases between them. The CDR3 sequence is 15 residues long. The CDR3 region has the DNA TGTGCCAGCAGCCTCGAGGGTGGGGCGGGAGAGACCCAGTACTTC. Encoded protein: CASSLEGGAGETQYF.

The CDR3 region is CAITGTGTTGELFF. For the CDR3, the DNA is TGTGCCATCACCGGGACAGGGACCACCGGGGAGCTGTTTTTT. The chain is built from TRBV10-3 and TRBJ2-2; TRBD1 matches 9 bases. Germline CDR1 and CDR2: ENHRY and SYGVKD. V lost 7 bases and J lost 4; bases outside the gene matches: 4. The CDR3 covers 14 residues.

The rearrangement joins TRBV7-8 to TRBJ2-1, with 10 nucleotides matching TRBD1. With 6 bases clipped from V and 7 bases from J, the junction kept 9 bases outside the gene matches. Germline V gene data show CDR1 as SGHVS and CDR2 as FQNEAQ. The CDR3 loop spans 15 amino acids. The chain's CDR3 is CASRLTRDRGNEQFF. The CDR3 DNA sequence: TGTGCCAGCAGGTTAACCCGGGACAGGGGAAATGAGCAGTTCTTC.

This rearrangement joins TRBV19 to TRBJ1-2; D might be TRBD1 (6 bases). CDR1 LNHDA and CDR2 SQIVND come from the germline V gene (reference sequence). V gave up 3 bases and J gave up 5 bases, with 13 bases separating them. The length of the CDR3 is 14 residues. For the CDR3, the DNA is TGTGCCAGTAGTATCTTGGACAGCTTTTATGGCTACACCTTC. It encodes CASSILDSFYGYTF. The full variable domain, completed using reference TRBV19 and TRBJ1-2, is DGGITQSPKYLFRKEGQNVTLSCEQNLNHDAMYWYRQDPGQGLRLIYYSQIVNDFQKGDIAEGYSVSREKKESFPLTVTSAQKNPTAFYLCASSILDSFYGYTFGSGTRLTVV.

V usage is TRBV27 and J usage is TRBJ1-2; D is uncertain. Germline V CDR1 and CDR2: MNHEY, SMNVEV (reference sequence). Trimming stripped 5 bases from V and 0 bases from J, with 4 bases between. This CDR3 has 12 amino acids. The CDR3 loop is CASSPSNYGYTF. CDR3 in DNA: TGTGCCAGCAGTCCCTCTAACTATGGCTACACCTTC.

The rearrangement joins TRBV28 to TRBJ2-6; 7 bases are a match to TRBD1. Trimming removed 4 bases from V and 2 bases from J; junction bases left unmatched: 2. The CDR3 loop spans 15 amino acids. The germline V gene has CDR1 MDHEN and CDR2 SYDVKM. CDR3 DNA sequence: TGTGCCAGCAGTTCGACAGGGCCTGGGGCCAACGTCCTGACTTTC. Encoded protein: CASSSTGPGANVLTF.

The J gene is TRBJ1-2, the V gene TRBV6-6; 8 nucleotides agree with TRBD1. The length of the CDR3 is 12 residues. Germline CDR1 reads MNHNY; CDR2 reads SVGAGI (reference sequence). V dropped 9 bases and J dropped 7; count of bases not matched to a gene: 7. The CDR3: CASTTGGLGYTF. For the CDR3, the DNA is TGTGCCAGTACTACAGGGGGACTTGGCTACACCTTC.

This clone was counted a single time. V and J are TRBV27 and TRBJ1-4; a possible D gene is TRBD1 (5 bases). CDR3 length: 14 residues. Trimming cost V 2 bases and J 3 bases, with 7 bases left between them. Germline CDR1 MNHEY, CDR2 SMNVEV (reference sequence). CDR3 DNA: TGTGCCAGCAGTTTAGGGGGTCCTAATGAAAAACTGTTTTTT. The encoded protein is CASSLGGPNEKLFF.

V gene TRBV19 combines with J gene TRBJ1-6; tentatively, D is TRBD1 (5 bases). Germline loops: CDR1 LNHDA, CDR2 SQIVND (reference sequence). The CDR3 runs 13 residues. Trimming shortened V by 7 bases and J by 7 bases, and 11 bases separated the two germline ends. CDR3 residues: CASTLGGNSPLHF. CDR3 nucleotides: TGTGCCAGTACCCTGGGGGGGAATTCACCCCTCCACTTT.

The V call is TRBV30, the J call TRBJ2-2; 7 nucleotides agree with TRBD1. The germline V gene has CDR1 GTSNPN and CDR2 SVGIG (reference sequence). After removal of 5 bases from V and 5 bases from J, the junction contained 8 bases not matched to a gene. The CDR3 spans 14 residues. The CDR3 coding sequence is TGTGCCTGGGGGCCGGGACAGAGAACCGGGGAGCTGTTTTTT. Translation gives CAWGPGQRTGELFF.

CDR3 residues: CASSLRAAAEAFF. DNA of the CDR3: TGTGCCAGCAGTTTAAGGGCGGCGGCTGAAGCTTTCTTT. The gene calls are TRBV28 and TRBJ1-1; D is uncertain. Germline V gene data show CDR1 as MDHEN and CDR2 as SYDVKM. The CDR3 consists of 13 residues. Between the trimmed V and J ends, which lost 2 bases and 6 bases, there was a span of 10 bases.

This clone was counted a single time. The rearrangement joins TRBV7-8 to TRBJ2-6; D may be TRBD2 (5 bases). CDR3 size: 16 residues. Trimming stripped 5 bases from V and 3 bases from J, with 14 bases between. Per the germline V gene, CDR1 is SGHVS and CDR2 is FQNEAQ. CDR3 amino acids: CASSTPFGNGANVLTF. The CDR3 region has the DNA TGTGCCAGCAGCACCCCGTTCGGGAATGGGGCCAACGTCCTGACTTTC.

The rearrangement links TRBV12-3 or TRBV12-4 to TRBJ1-5, with no clear D. CDR3 length: 13 amino acids. V lost 2 bases and J lost 7, with 9 bases in between. The CDR3, as DNA: TGTGCCAGCAGTTTAAGGGTTTGGCAGCCCCAGCATTTT. It codes for CASSLRVWQPQHF.

This chain links TRBV7-9 with TRBJ2-1; 9 bases are a match to TRBD2. From germline, CDR1 is SEHNR and CDR2 FQNEAQ (reference sequence). This CDR3 has 16 amino acids. J lost 5 bases, V lost 0 bases, and 5 bases had no gene match. The CDR3 DNA is TGTGCCAGCAGCTTAGCGAGCGGGGGGCCAAACAATGAGCAGTTCTTC. This sequence encodes CASSLASGGPNNEQFF.